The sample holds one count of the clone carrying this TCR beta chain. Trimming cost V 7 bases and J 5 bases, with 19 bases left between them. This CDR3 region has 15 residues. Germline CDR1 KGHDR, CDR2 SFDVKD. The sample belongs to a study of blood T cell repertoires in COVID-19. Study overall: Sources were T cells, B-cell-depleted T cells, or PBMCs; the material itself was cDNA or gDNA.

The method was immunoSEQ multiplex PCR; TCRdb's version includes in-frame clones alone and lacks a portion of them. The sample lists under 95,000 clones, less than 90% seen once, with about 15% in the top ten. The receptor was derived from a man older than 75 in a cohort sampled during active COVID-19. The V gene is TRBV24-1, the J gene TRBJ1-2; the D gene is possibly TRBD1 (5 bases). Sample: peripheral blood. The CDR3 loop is CATSEAGFGTYGYTF. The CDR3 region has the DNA TGTGCCACCAGCGAAGCGGGATTTGGGACTTATGGCTACACCTTC.